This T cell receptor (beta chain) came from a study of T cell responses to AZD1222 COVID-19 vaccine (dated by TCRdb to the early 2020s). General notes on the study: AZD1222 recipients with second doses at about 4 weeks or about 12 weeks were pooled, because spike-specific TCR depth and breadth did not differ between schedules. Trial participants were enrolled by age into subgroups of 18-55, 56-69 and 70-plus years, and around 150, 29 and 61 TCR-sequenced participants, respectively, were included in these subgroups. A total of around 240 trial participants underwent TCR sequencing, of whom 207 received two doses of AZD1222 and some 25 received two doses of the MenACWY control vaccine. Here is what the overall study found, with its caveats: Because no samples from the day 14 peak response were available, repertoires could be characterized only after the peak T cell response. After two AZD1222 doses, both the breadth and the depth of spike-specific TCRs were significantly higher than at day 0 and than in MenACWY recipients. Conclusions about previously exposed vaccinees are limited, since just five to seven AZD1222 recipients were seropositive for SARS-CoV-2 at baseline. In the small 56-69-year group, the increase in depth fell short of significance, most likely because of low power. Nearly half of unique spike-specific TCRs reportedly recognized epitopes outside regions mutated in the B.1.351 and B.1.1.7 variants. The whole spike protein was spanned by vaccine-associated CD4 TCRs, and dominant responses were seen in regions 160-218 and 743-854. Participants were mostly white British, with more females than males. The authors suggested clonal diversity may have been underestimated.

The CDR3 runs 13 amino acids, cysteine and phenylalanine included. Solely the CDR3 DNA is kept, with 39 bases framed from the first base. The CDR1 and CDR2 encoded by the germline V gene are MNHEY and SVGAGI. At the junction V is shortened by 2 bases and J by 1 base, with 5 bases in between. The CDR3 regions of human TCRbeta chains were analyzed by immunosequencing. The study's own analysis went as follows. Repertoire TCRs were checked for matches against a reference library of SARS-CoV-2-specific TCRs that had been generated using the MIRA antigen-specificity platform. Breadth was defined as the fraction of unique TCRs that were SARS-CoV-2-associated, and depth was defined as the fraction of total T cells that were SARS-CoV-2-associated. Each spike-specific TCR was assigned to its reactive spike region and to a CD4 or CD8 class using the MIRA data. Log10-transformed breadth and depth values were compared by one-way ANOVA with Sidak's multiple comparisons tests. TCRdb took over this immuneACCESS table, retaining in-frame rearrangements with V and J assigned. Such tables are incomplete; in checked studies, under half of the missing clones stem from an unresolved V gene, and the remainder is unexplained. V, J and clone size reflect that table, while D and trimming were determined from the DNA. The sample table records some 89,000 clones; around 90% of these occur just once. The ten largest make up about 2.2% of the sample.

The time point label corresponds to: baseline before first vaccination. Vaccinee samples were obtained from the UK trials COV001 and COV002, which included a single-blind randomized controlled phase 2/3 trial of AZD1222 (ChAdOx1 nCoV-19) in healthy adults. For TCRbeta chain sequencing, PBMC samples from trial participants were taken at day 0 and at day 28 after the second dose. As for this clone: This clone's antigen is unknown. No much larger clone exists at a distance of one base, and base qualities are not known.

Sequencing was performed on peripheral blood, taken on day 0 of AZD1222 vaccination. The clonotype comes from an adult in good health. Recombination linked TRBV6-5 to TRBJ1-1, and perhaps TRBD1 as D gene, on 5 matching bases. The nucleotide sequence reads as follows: TGTGCCAGCAGTTACAGGGGGAACACTGAAGCTTTCTTT. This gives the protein CASSYRGNTEAFF.